Listed here are 22 T cell receptor beta chains from one sample, sequenced in a study of T cell responses to AZD1222 COVID-19 vaccine. Using immunoSEQ multiplex PCR, the repertoire was profiled, and TCRdb retains in-frame clones only, with some absent. In the table there are around 150,000 clones, roughly 90% of which are singletons. Source: peripheral blood, taken 28 days after the second AZD1222 dose. These receptors were collected from an adult who received the AZD1222 COVID-19 vaccine.

The genes are TRBV12-3 or TRBV12-4 and TRBJ1-2; no firm D call. V lost 6 bases and J lost 8, with 16 bases in between. This CDR3 region has 13 residues. The CDR3 DNA is TGTGCCAGCAGCACGGGAACTTTTTTGGGCTACACCTTC. Translating gives CASSTGTFLGYTF.

The chain employs TRBV7-9 and TRBJ1-1, with 10 bases lining up with TRBD1. Germline V gene sequence: CDR1 SEHNR, CDR2 FQNEAQ (reference sequence). There are 18 residues in the CDR3. V lost 2 bases to trimming and J lost 1 base; unmatched junction nucleotides: 10. CDR3 in DNA: TGTGCCAGCAGCTTACGAGACAGGGGGCCCTCGGCGAACACTGAAGCTTTCTTT. Protein sequence: CASSLRDRGPSANTEAFF.

The rearrangement uses TRBV2 and TRBJ1-6; D is perhaps TRBD1 (5 bases). V shed 6 bases and J shed 10 bases, with 10 bases lying between them. The V gene's germline CDR1 is SNHLY and CDR2 FYNNEI. This CDR3 contains 12 residues. CDR3 in DNA: TGTGCCAGCAGCCTAGGGGAGTCACCCCTCCACTTT. It yields the protein CASSLGESPLHF.

V and J are TRBV18 and TRBJ2-1; 10 bases are a match to TRBD2. Germline-derived CDR1 and CDR2 are KGHSH and LQKENI. This CDR3 is built from 15 residues. V lost 6 bases, J lost 6 bases, and 8 bases stayed unmatched. The CDR3 loop reads CASSPEAGGRNEQFF. CDR3 bases: TGTGCCAGCTCCCCGGAAGCGGGGGGGCGCAATGAGCAGTTCTTC.

The chain uses TRBV6-5 and TRBJ1-2; tentatively, D is TRBD1 (5 bases). V lost 2 bases to trimming and J lost 4 bases, with 14 bases between them. CDR3 length: 15 residues. The germline V gene encodes CDR1 MNHEY and CDR2 SVGAGI. The CDR3, as DNA: TGTGCCAGCAGTTACAATCCCCCAGGGACCTATGGCTACACCTTC. It translates to CASSYNPPGTYGYTF.

The V gene is TRBV2, the J gene TRBJ2-3, with 8 bases matching TRBD2. The CDR3 runs 13 residues. Losses at the gene ends were 11 bases for V and 1 base for J; bases not matched to a gene: 5. CDR1 is SNHLY, CDR2 FYNNEI, per germline. CDR3 sequence reads: CAVSGEGTDTQYF. CDR3 nucleotides: TGTGCCGTTAGCGGGGAGGGCACAGATACGCAGTATTTT.

The chain recombines TRBV5-8 with TRBJ1-2; 7 bases map to TRBD1. Germline V gene sequence: CDR1 SGHTS, CDR2 YDEGEE. CDR3 size: 12 residues. J lost 8 bases, V lost 3 bases, and 4 bases had no gene match. The CDR3 DNA follows: TGTGCCAGCAGCTATGACAGGGAGGGCTACACCTTC. Translated: CASSYDREGYTF.

The chain recombines TRBV2 with TRBJ1-6; no clear D. The CDR3 extends over 13 amino acids. The V end was cut by 4 bases, the J end by 10 bases, with 11 bases between. Germline CDR1 SNHLY, CDR2 FYNNEI. CDR3: CASSGAGSSPLHF. The CDR3 coding sequence is TGTGCCAGCAGTGGGGCAGGTTCGTCACCCCTCCACTTT. The whole variable domain, filled in from reference TRBV2 and TRBJ1-6, reads EPEVTQTPSHQVTQMGQEVILRCVPISNHLYFYWYRQILGQKVEFLVSFYNNEISEKSEIFDDQFSVERPDGSNFTLKIRSTKLEDSAMYFCASSGAGSSPLHFGNGTRLTVT.

The chain has TRBV11-2 and TRBJ2-7; D ambiguous. V lost 3 bases to trimming and J lost 0 bases, with 9 bases between them. This CDR3 is built from 14 residues. Germline loops: CDR1 SGHAT, CDR2 FQNNGV. CDR3: CASSFQQISYEQYF. DNA of the CDR3: TGTGCCAGCAGCTTTCAACAGATCTCCTACGAGCAGTACTTC.

The chain recombines TRBV21-1 with TRBJ1-2; the D call in the table, TRBD1, was not verified against the DNA. TRBV21-1 is tagged as a pseudogene. The CDR3 extends over 17 amino acids. The CDR3: CASSKKPQGRAYPGYTF. The CDR3 region has the DNA TGTGCCAGCAGCAAGAAACCTCAGGGGCGAGCCTACCCTGGCTACACCTTC.

The V and J genes are TRBV5-1 and TRBJ1-2, with TRBD1 matching over 7 bases. This CDR3 region has 14 residues. Per the germline V gene, CDR1 is SGHRS and CDR2 is YFSETQ. V lost 0 bases, J lost 1 base, and 0 bases stayed unmatched. For the CDR3, the DNA is TGCGCCAGCAGCTTGGGACAGGGTAACTATGGCTACACCTTC. It translates to CASSLGQGNYGYTF.

V and J are TRBV30 and TRBJ1-5; a weak D match, TRBD1 (5 bases). Trimming removed 2 bases at V and 5 bases at J, with 13 bases between. CDR3 length: 14 amino acids. Germline CDR1 reads GTSNPN; CDR2 reads SVGIG (reference sequence). The chain's CDR3 is CAWSSRQGDQPQHF. The CDR3, as DNA: TGTGCCTGGAGTTCCCGTCAGGGAGATCAGCCCCAGCATTTT.

The chain combines TRBV5-5 with TRBJ1-1; D remains unclear. Germline V gene lookup returns CDR1 SGHKS and CDR2 YYEKEE (reference sequence). V was trimmed by 1 base and J by 8 bases, leaving 9 bases between them. This CDR3 has 12 residues. The CDR3 loop reads CASSLSVWEAFF. In DNA, the CDR3 is TGTGCCAGCAGCTTGTCCGTCTGGGAAGCTTTCTTT.

The CDR3, as DNA: TGTGCCAGTAGTATGGGTTCCTTAGGGCAAGAGACCCAGTACTTC. Translating gives CASSMGSLGQETQYF. The gene calls are TRBV19 and TRBJ2-5; D ambiguous. The CDR3 is 15 residues long. V lost 3 bases and J 2 bases, leaving 13 bases between the germline ends. Germline V lookup: CDR1 LNHDA, CDR2 SQIVND (reference sequence). Together with reference TRBV19 and TRBJ2-5, the CDR3 gives the full variable domain: DGGITQSPKYLFRKEGQNVTLSCEQNLNHDAMYWYRQDPGQGLRLIYYSQIVNDFQKGDIAEGYSVSREKKESFPLTVTSAQKNPTAFYLCASSMGSLGQETQYFGPGTRLLVL.

The chain carries TRBV2 and TRBJ2-5; 16 bases match TRBD2. Germline assignment: CDR1 SNHLY and CDR2 FYNNEI. The CDR3 spans 16 residues. The V and J ends lost 9 bases and 6 bases, in that order; junction bases with no gene match: 10. The CDR3 nucleotides read TGTGCCAGTTCGGGACTAGCGGGGGGGCCGGGTAAGACCCAGTACTTC. This translates into CASSGLAGGPGKTQYF.

This chain links TRBV7-9 with TRBJ2-1; D is possibly TRBD1 (6 bases). There are 16 residues in the CDR3. Trimming cost V 5 bases and J 9 bases, with 23 bases left between them. The germline V gene has CDR1 SEHNR and CDR2 FQNEAQ (reference sequence). The CDR3 DNA reads TGTGCCAGCAGCCCCCCCCAGGGACAATGGACGGGTGAGCAGTTCTTC. Protein: CASSPPQGQWTGEQFF.

This clone was recorded only once. The V and J genes are TRBV19 and TRBJ2-1; D may be TRBD2 (5 bases). CDR1 and CDR2 from the germline V gene are LNHDA and SQIVND (reference sequence). The CDR3 runs 14 residues. V gave up 1 base and J gave up 7 bases, with 11 bases separating them. The CDR3 region has the DNA TGTGCCAGTAGTATAGGACTATCCAAGAATGAGCAGTTCTTC. It is translated as CASSIGLSKNEQFF.

The chain carries TRBV27 and TRBJ1-2, with D perhaps TRBD1 (6 bases). V was clipped by 6 bases and J by 8 bases, with 13 bases between them. Per germline, CDR1 MNHEY and CDR2 SMNVEV (reference sequence). The CDR3 sequence is 12 residues long. The CDR3: CASSSDRTGYTF. DNA of the CDR3: TGTGCCAGCAGCTCGGACAGAACCGGCTACACCTTC.

CDR3 protein: CSAKSSRCQPQHF. CDR3 DNA: TGCAGCGCCAAATCCTCGCGGTGTCAGCCCCAGCATTTT. The J gene is TRBJ1-5, the V gene TRBV29-1; D remains unclear. The CDR3 extends over 13 amino acids. The germline V and J ends were trimmed by 7 bases and 6 bases, with 16 bases remaining between them. The V gene's germline CDR1 is SQVTM and CDR2 ANQGSEA.

The V gene is TRBV7-2, the J gene TRBJ2-5, with 8 bases matching TRBD2. The J segment lost 2 bases and the V segment lost 8 bases, leaving 7 bases of the junction unmatched. From germline, CDR1 is SGHTA and CDR2 FQGNSA. The length of the CDR3 is 14 residues. The CDR3 region is CASALTGGQETQYF. The CDR3 DNA sequence: TGTGCCAGCGCCCTAACGGGGGGGCAAGAGACCCAGTACTTC.

The rearrangement links TRBV6-5 to TRBJ1-1; D possibly corresponds to TRBD1 (6 bases). Trimming shortened V by 2 bases and J by 4 bases, and 14 bases separated the two germline ends. CDR1 and CDR2 from the germline V gene are MNHEY and SVGAGI. This CDR3 contains 15 residues. For the CDR3, the DNA is TGTGCCAGCAGTTACACAAAGTACAGGGCCACTGAAGCTTTCTTT. This translates into CASSYTKYRATEAFF.

This clone was counted a few times. The chain employs TRBV19 and TRBJ1-5; maybe TRBD1 (5 bases). Trimming removed 7 bases from V and 10 bases from J, with 23 bases in between. Per the germline V gene, CDR1 is LNHDA and CDR2 is SQIVND (reference sequence). The CDR3 sequence is 15 residues long. CDR3 nucleotides: TGTGCCAGTACCACTCGCAGCGGGGGAGCGCAACCCCAGCATTTT. Its protein is CASTTRSGGAQPQHF.